This entry lists 5 T cell receptor beta chains sequenced from one sample in a study of T cell changes during pregnancy in multiple sclerosis. This table comes from immunoSEQ multiplex PCR, and its TCRdb copy is limited to in-frame clones, with some not included. The sample includes roughly 29,000 clones, 80% to 90% of them seen just once. The sample was CD4+ T cells from peripheral blood mononuclear cells, taken in the first trimester of pregnancy. The receptor set was obtained from a female donor in good health, enrolled as a control in a pregnancy study.

This rearrangement joins TRBV6-1 to TRBJ2-2, with D hard to call. Trimming cost V 2 bases and J 8 bases, with 9 bases left between them. Germline-derived CDR1 and CDR2 are MNHNS and SASEGT. This CDR3 is built from 13 residues. This CDR3 is CASSENNSGELFF. CDR3 DNA sequence: TGTGCCAGCAGTGAAAATAACTCGGGGGAGCTGTTTTTT.

The V call is TRBV27, the J call TRBJ2-5, with 7 bases lining up with TRBD2. CDR1 MNHEY and CDR2 SMNVEV come from the germline V gene (reference sequence). The V segment lost 4 bases and the J segment 4 bases; nucleotides outside the gene matches: 6. This CDR3 region has 14 residues. CDR3 coding DNA: TGTGCCAGCAGTTCAGTAGGGGAGGGAGAGACCCAGTACTTC. Its translation: CASSSVGEGETQYF.

The chain joins TRBV9 to TRBJ2-5; D is possibly TRBD2 (6 bases). The V end lost 0 bases, the J end lost 4 bases, and 10 bases lay between the germline ends. Per germline, CDR1 SGDLS and CDR2 YYNGEE. The CDR3 covers 14 residues. The CDR3 coding sequence is TGTGCCAGCAGCGTAGAGCTCGGGGGAGAGACCCAGTACTTC. Its translation: CASSVELGGETQYF.

The rearrangement links TRBV29-1 to TRBJ2-7, with D hard to call. Germline V gene lookup returns CDR1 SQVTM and CDR2 ANQGSEA. The V end lost 3 bases, the J end lost 0 bases, and 6 bases lay between the germline ends. The CDR3 has 12 amino acids. The CDR3 loop is CSVEGFSYEQYF. The CDR3 region has the DNA TGCAGCGTTGAGGGCTTCTCCTACGAGCAGTACTTC.

DNA of the CDR3: TGTGCCAGCAGCTCGGGACAGGGGTTCCCTCAGGTGGACAATGAGCAGTTCTTC. It encodes CASSSGQGFPQVDNEQFF. The chain combines TRBV5-6 with TRBJ2-1, with 10 bases that match TRBD1. Germline V gene lookup returns CDR1 SGHDT and CDR2 YYEEEE. J was trimmed by 5 bases and V by 3 bases; bases with no gene match: 14. The CDR3 sequence is 18 residues long.